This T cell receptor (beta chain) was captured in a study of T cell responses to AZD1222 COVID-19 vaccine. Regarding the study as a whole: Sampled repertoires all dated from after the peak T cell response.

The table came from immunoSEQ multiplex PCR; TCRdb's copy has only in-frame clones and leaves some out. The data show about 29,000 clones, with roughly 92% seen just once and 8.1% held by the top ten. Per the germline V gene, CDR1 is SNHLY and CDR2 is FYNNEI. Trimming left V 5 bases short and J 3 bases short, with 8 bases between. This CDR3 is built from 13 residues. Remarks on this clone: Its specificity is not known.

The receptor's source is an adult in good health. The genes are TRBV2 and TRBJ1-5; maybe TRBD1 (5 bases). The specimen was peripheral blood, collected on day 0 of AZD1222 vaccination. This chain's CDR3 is CASSQGLNQPQHF. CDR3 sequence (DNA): TGTGCCAGCAGTCAGGGTCTCAATCAGCCCCAGCATTTT.